The source of this T cell receptor beta chain is a study of blood T cell repertoires in COVID-19 (dated by TCRdb to the early 2020s). Regarding the complete study: Collaborator samples came from the United States, Italy and Spain and covered acute and convalescent phases of COVID-19. The material from the prospective study consisted of cDNA or gDNA derived from T cells, B-cell-depleted T cells, or PBMCs. The dataset comprised deeply sampled blood TCRbeta repertoires from subjects exposed to, actively infected with, or recovered from COVID-19. The repertoires were made available in a free public database intended to serve as a resource for research on the immune response to SARS-CoV-2. The samples were drawn from two sources: the first 160 participants of the ongoing ImmuneRACE study, and approximately 1,300 subjects contributed by 6 global collaborators. A de-identified subject ID, COVID-19 status, age in years and sex were almost always included in the sample metadata. HLA class I and class II types, where available, came from metadata supplied by the sample provider rather than from assay-based typing. Paper-wide results and their limitations: The amount of clinical and demographic metadata varied by source and participant and was provided uncurated.

Whole blood was collected in K2EDTA tubes by collaborating institutions according to the institutions' own protocols. For TCRbeta analysis, collaborator samples were shipped as frozen whole blood, as isolated PBMCs, or as DNA extracted from either sample type. From cysteine to phenylalanine, the CDR3 is 11 amino acids long. Only the CDR3 DNA stays, 33 bases, in frame from base 1. Per the germline V gene (reference sequence), SEHNR is the CDR1 and FQNEAQ is the CDR2. At the junction V is shortened by 7 bases and J by 6 bases, with 10 bases in between. TCRbeta CDR3 regions were amplified from genomic DNA by means of the immunoSEQ Assay, a bias-controlled multiplex PCR. The original methods were these. Nucleated cell counts per sample were estimated from amplification of reference gene primers within the assay. Sequence reads were collapsed and filtered to measure the absolute abundance of every unique TCRbeta CDR3 rearrangement. For each sample, productive Simpson clonality was calculated as the square root of Simpson's diversity index over productive rearrangements. TCRdb re-hosts the immuneACCESS table, in-frame sequences only. Its copies lack some clones; in the studies checked, an unresolved V gene accounts for under half of them, and the cause for the rest is not known. The DNA was the basis for D and trimming; V, J and clone size are from that table. The sample contains 200,000 to 250,000 clones, roughly 80% of them found a single time. The ten largest account for roughly 10% of the sample.

In this sample, this clone turned up a few times. The clone's antigen remains unknown. Nothing much larger sits one base from this clone, and base qualities are not available. This receptor chain uses TRBV7-9 and TRBJ2-7; TRBD2 is a weak D gene call, 5 bases matching. The sequence derives from an elderly man with acute or convalescent COVID-19. Source material: peripheral blood. The CDR3 protein is CASKRSGEQYF. Here is the DNA: TGTGCCAGCAAGCGGAGCGGCGAGCAGTACTTC.